This TCR beta chain was identified in a study of T-cell memory formation after mild COVID-19. V lost 5 bases, J lost 4 bases, and 11 bases lay in between. Germline CDR1 is SGHTA and CDR2 is FQGTGA. This CDR3 is built from 13 residues. TCRdb re-analysed the 5' RACE reads in MiXCR, keeping a single row per CDR3 protein. This repertoire shows 350,000 or so distinct CDR3 sequences, roughly 13% found once; its top ten account for about a fifth. This clonotype has a handful of counts. J is TRBJ1-1 and V is TRBV7-3; D is ambiguous. The sequenced sample was PBMCs or a T cell subset sorted from them (not recorded which). This clonotype was sampled from a man in his late teens or twenties who had mild COVID-19 (a few samples of this study predate the infection). Cell type and time point are not known. This CDR3 is CASSRAGSTEAFF. The DNA for the CDR3 is TGTGCCAGCAGCCGAGCAGGATCCACTGAAGCTTTCTTT.